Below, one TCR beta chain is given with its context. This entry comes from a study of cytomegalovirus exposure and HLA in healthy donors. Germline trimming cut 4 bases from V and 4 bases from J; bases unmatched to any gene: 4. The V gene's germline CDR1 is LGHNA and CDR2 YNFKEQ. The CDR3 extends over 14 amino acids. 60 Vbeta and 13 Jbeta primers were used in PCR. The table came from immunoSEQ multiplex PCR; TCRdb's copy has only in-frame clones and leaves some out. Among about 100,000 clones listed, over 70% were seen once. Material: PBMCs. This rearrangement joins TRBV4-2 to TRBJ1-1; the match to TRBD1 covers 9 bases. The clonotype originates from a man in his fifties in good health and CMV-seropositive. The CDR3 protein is CASSPQDRGTEAFF. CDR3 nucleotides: TGTGCCAGCAGCCCTCAGGACAGGGGCACTGAAGCTTTCTTT.